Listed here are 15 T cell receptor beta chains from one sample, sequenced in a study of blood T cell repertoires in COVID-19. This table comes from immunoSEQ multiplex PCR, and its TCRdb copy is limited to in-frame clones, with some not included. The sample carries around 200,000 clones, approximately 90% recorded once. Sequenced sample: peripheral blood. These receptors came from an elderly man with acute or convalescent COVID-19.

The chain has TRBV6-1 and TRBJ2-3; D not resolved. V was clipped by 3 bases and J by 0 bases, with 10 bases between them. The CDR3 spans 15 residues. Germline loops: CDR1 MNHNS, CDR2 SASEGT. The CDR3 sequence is CASSDHLESTDTQYF. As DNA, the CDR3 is TGTGCCAGCAGTGATCATTTAGAAAGCACAGATACGCAGTATTTT.

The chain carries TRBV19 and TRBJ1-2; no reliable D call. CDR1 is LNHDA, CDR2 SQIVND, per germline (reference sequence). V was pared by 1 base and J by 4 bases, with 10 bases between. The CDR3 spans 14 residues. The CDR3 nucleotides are TGTGCCAGTAGTATAGGGAGCTCCTCCTATGGCTACACCTTC. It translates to CASSIGSSSYGYTF.

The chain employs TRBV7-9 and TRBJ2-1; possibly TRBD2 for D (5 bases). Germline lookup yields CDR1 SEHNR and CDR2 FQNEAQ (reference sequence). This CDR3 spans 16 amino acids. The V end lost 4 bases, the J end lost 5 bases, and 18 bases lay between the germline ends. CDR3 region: CASSSPALPTNNEQFF. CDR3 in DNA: TGTGCCAGCAGCTCCCCAGCCTTACCGACTAACAATGAGCAGTTCTTC.

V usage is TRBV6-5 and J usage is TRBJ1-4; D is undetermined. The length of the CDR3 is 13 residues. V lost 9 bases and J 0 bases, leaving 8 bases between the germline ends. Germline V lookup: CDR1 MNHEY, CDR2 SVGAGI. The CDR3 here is CASAGTTNEKLFF. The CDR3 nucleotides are TGTGCCAGTGCGGGGACAACTAATGAAAAACTGTTTTTT.

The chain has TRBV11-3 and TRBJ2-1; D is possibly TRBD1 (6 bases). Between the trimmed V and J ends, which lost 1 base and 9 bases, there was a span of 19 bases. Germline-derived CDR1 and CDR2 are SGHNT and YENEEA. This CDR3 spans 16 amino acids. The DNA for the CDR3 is TGTGCCAGCAGCTTAGGGTGGCAGGGGAATAATGGTGAGCAGTTCTTC. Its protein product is CASSLGWQGNNGEQFF.

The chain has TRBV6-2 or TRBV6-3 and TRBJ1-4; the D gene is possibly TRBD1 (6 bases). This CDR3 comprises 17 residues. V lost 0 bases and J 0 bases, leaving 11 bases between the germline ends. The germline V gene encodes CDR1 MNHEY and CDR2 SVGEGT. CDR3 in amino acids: CASSYSTGRTTNEKLFF. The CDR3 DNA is TGTGCCAGCAGTTACTCGACAGGAAGAACAACTAATGAAAAACTGTTTTTT.

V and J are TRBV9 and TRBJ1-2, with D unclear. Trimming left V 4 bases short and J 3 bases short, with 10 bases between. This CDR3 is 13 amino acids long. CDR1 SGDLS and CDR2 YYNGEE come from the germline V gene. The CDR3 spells CASSSEMDYGYTF. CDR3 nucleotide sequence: TGTGCCAGCAGCTCGGAGATGGACTATGGCTACACCTTC.

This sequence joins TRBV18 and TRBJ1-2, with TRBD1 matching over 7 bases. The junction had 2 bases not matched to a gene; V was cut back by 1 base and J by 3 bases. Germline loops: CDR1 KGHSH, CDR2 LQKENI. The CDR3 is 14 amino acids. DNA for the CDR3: TGTGCCAGCTCACCACTTGGGACAGACTATGGCTACACCTTC. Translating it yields CASSPLGTDYGYTF. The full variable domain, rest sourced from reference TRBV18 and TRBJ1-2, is NAGVMQNPRHLVRRRGQEARLRCSPMKGHSHVYWYRQLPEEGLKFMVYLQKENIIDESGMPKERFSAEFPKEGPSILRIQQVVRGDSAAYFCASSPLGTDYGYTFGSGTRLTVV.

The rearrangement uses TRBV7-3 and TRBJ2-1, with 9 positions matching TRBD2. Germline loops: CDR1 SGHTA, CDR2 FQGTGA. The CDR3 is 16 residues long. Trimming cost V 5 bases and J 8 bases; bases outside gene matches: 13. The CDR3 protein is CASSPGGSGSQDEQFF. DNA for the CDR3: TGTGCCAGCAGCCCGGGAGGTAGCGGGAGCCAGGATGAGCAGTTCTTC.

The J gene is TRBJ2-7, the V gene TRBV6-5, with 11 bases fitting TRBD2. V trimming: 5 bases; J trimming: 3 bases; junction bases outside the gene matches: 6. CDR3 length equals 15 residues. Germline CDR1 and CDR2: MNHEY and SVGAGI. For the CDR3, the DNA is TGTGCCAGCAGTCCCACTAGCGGGAGAGACTACGAGCAGTACTTC. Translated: CASSPTSGRDYEQYF.

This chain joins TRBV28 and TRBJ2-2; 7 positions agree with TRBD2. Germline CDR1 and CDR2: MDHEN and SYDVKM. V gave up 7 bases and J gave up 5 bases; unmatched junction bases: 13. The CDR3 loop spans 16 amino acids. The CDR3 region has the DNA TGTGCCAGCATCCCATCCCGGGGGGATTTAACCGGGGAGCTGTTTTTT. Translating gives CASIPSRGDLTGELFF.

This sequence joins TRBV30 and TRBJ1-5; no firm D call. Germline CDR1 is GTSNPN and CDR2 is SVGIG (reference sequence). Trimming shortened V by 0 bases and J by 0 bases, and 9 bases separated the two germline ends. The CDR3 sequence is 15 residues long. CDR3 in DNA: TGTGCCTGGAGTGTAGGAGCGCATAGCAATCAGCCCCAGCATTTT. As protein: CAWSVGAHSNQPQHF.

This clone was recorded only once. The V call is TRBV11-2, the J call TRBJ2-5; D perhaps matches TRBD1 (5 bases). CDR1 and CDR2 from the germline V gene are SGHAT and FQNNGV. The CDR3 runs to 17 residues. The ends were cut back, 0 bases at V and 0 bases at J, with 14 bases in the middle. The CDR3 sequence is CASSLDLPGMYQETQYF. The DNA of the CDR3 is TGTGCCAGCAGCTTAGATCTCCCAGGGATGTACCAAGAGACCCAGTACTTC. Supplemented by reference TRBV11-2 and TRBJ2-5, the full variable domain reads EAGVAQSPRYKIIEKRQSVAFWCNPISGHATLYWYQQILGQGPKLLIQFQNNGVVDDSQLPKDRFSAERLKGVDSTLKIQPAKLEDSAVYLCASSLDLPGMYQETQYFGPGTRLLVL.

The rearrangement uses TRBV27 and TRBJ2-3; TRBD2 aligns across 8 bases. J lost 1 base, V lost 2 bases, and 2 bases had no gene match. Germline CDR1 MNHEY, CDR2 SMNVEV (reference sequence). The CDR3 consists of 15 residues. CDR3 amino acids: CASSLLTSGTDTQYF. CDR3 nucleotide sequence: TGTGCCAGCAGTTTACTGACTAGCGGCACAGATACGCAGTATTTT.

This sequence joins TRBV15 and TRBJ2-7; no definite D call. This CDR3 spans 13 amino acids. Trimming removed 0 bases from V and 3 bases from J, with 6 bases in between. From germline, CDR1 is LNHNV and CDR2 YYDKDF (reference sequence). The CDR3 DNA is TGTGCCACCAGCAGAGACACATACTACGAGCAGTACGTC. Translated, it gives CATSRDTYYEQYV.